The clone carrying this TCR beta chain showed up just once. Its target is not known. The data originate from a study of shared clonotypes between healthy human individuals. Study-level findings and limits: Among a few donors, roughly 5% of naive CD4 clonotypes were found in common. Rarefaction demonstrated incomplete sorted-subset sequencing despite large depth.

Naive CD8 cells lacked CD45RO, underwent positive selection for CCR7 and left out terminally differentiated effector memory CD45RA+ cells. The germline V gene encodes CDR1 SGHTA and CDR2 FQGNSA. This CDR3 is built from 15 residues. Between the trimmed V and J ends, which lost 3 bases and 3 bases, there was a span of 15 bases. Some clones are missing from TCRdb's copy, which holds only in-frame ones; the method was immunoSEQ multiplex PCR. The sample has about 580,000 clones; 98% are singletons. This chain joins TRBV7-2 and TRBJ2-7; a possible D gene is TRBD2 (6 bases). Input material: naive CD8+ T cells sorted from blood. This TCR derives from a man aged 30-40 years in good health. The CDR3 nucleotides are TGTGCCAGCAGCTTCCAAGCGGGTCCGGGCTACGAGCAGTACTTC. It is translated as CASSFQAGPGYEQYF.